This T cell receptor beta chain was captured in a study of T-cell memory formation after mild COVID-19. The length of the CDR3 is 14 residues. V lost 5 bases, J lost 5 bases, and 15 bases lay in between. Germline lookup yields CDR1 SGHTA and CDR2 FQGNSA. This clonotype was seen more than once but under ten times. Its antigen is not known. Findings and limits, study-wide: In pre-infection memory, a portion of responding clones appeared, which suggested that cross-reactive memory joined. Clones contracting day 15 to 85 were balanced CD4/CD8; later expanders leaned CD4+.

MiXCR, run by TCRdb on the 5' RACE reads, gives a single entry per CDR3 protein. The sample comprises 130,000 to 150,000 distinct CDR3 sequences, under 25% of which are singletons, and around 2% rests with the top ten. The chain links TRBV7-2 to TRBJ2-5; possibly TRBD1 for D (5 bases). This TCR derives from an adult woman who had mild COVID-19 (a few samples of this study predate the infection). Cell type and time point are not known. Source material: PBMCs or a T cell subset sorted from them (not recorded which). CDR3 in DNA: TGTGCCAGCAGCGTAACAGGCCTGGGGGAGACCCAGTACTTC. Translation: CASSVTGLGETQYF.